This TCR beta chain appears in the sequencing data of a study of blood T cell repertoires in COVID-19. Across the study: The samples span acute and convalescent COVID-19 from the United States, Italy and Spain.

Per germline, CDR1 SGHVS and CDR2 FNYEAQ. Trimming took 0 bases from V and 2 from J, leaving 10 bases between them. The CDR3 sequence is 15 residues long. In the original analysis: Amplification from reference gene primers served as the basis for estimated nucleated cell counts. Produced via immunoSEQ multiplex PCR; TCRdb's table is partial and in-frame only. V and J calls and clone size are as listed in that table; D and trimming were resolved from the DNA. Here the sample spans over 100,000 clones, 60% to 80% being singletons. This receptor was obtained from a woman in her seventies with acute or convalescent COVID-19. The chain is built from TRBV7-6 and TRBJ2-5; the D is unclear. The sample taken for sequencing was peripheral blood. The chain's CDR3 is CASSLALRAQETQYF. The CDR3, as DNA: TGTGCCAGCAGCTTAGCCTTGAGAGCGCAAGAGACCCAGTACTTC. The full variable domain, in which reference TRBV7-6 and TRBJ2-5 provide the parts outside the CDR3, is GAGVSQSPRYKVTKRGQDVALRCDPISGHVSLYWYRQALGQGPEFLTYFNYEAQQDKSGLPNDRFSAERPEGSISTLTIQRTEQRDSAMYRCASSLALRAQETQYFGPGTRLLVL.